Shown below are 7 T cell receptor beta chains from a single sample sequenced in a study of blood T cell repertoires in COVID-19. TCRdb's table, derived via immunoSEQ multiplex PCR, lists solely in-frame clones and lacks some. The sample lists under 200,000 clones; 65% to 90% were seen once. Specimen: PBMCs or T cells enriched from blood (not recorded which). These receptors all stem from a woman aged 55 to 70 with acute COVID-19.

About this clone itself: Other DNA sequences within the sample encode an identical CDR3. The chain is built from TRBV5-1 and TRBJ1-2; TRBD1 is a possible D gene (6 bases). Looked up from germline, CDR1 is SGHRS and CDR2 is YFSETQ. There are 12 residues in the CDR3. Trimming removed 0 bases at V and 8 bases at J, with 8 bases between. This chain's CDR3 is CASSLEGDGYTF. In DNA form, the CDR3 reads TGCGCCAGCAGCTTGGAGGGGGACGGCTACACCTTC.

V is TRBV7-2 and J is TRBJ2-7, with 9 bases lining up with TRBD2. Germline V gives CDR1 SGHTA, CDR2 FQGNSA. The CDR3 is made up of 14 amino acids. J lost 3 bases, V lost 8 bases, and 8 bases had no gene match. Written as DNA, the CDR3 is TGTGCCAGCCTCACCGTAGCGGGAGACTACGAGCAGTACTTC. It encodes CASLTVAGDYEQYF.

The gene calls are TRBV5-1 and TRBJ2-1, with a weak D call TRBD1 (5 bases). Trimming removed 4 bases from V and 2 bases from J, with 10 bases in between. The length of the CDR3 is 14 residues. Germline V CDR1 and CDR2: SGHRS, YFSETQ. CDR3 amino acids: CASSQQGTYNEQFF. CDR3 DNA: TGCGCCAGCAGCCAGCAGGGAACCTACAATGAGCAGTTCTTC.

This sequence joins TRBV6-1 and TRBJ2-7; 8 positions match TRBD1. The CDR3 has 15 residues. Germline values: CDR1 MNHNS, CDR2 SASEGT. V gave up 1 base and J gave up 2 bases; unmatched junction bases: 4. The CDR3, as DNA: TGTGCCAGCAGTGAAGGGACAGGGCTGGCCTACGAGCAGTACTTC. This gives the protein CASSEGTGLAYEQYF.

V gene TRBV4-3 combines with J gene TRBJ1-1; D perhaps matches TRBD1 (5 bases). V gave up 0 bases and J gave up 1 base, with 9 bases separating them. The germline V gene encodes CDR1 LGHNA and CDR2 YSLEER. CDR3 length: 15 amino acids. CDR3: CASSQEDGGNTEAFF. CDR3 in DNA: TGCGCCAGCAGCCAAGAGGACGGGGGGAACACTGAAGCTTTCTTT.

This chain uses TRBV7-2 with TRBJ2-5; the D gene is possibly TRBD2 (5 bases). V was pared by 1 base and J by 5 bases, with 11 bases between. Per germline, CDR1 SGHTA and CDR2 FQGNSA. The CDR3 covers 14 residues. The CDR3 coding sequence is TGTGCCAGCAGCTTAGTGGCCGGGGTCGAGACCCAGTACTTC. Amino acids: CASSLVAGVETQYF.

This rearrangement joins TRBV15 to TRBJ1-6, with D possibly being TRBD1 (5 bases). In germline, CDR1 is LNHNV, CDR2 YYDKDF (reference sequence). The length of the CDR3 is 17 residues. V lost 0 bases and J lost 3, with 12 bases in between. CDR3 sequence (DNA): TGTGCCACCAGCAGAGATTGGAGGGACGGCTATAATTCACCCCTCCACTTT. Translation gives CATSRDWRDGYNSPLHF.